The 28 T cell receptor beta chains in this list originate from one sample, sequenced in a study of read filtering for tumor transcriptome and immune sequencing. This library used around 400 ng RNA and molecular barcoded adaptors spanning alpha/delta and beta/gamma chains. TCRdb passed the reads through MiXCR, listing each CDR3 protein once. Here the sample spans around 38,000 distinct CDR3 sequences, around 15% being singletons. The sample was a population of CD138-negative cells sorted from bone marrow. These receptors all come from a donor over 35 with multiple myeloma.

Comment on this clonotype: A much bigger clone sits one base away, suggesting this may be a read error. The V and J genes are TRBV30 and TRBJ2-5; TRBD2 matches at 7 bases. The CDR3 totals 13 residues. The V gene's germline CDR1 is GTSNPN and CDR2 SVGIG (reference sequence). Germline trimming cut 5 bases from V and 3 bases from J; bases unmatched to any gene: 6. The CDR3 is CAWGRAGEETQYF. CDR3 sequence (DNA): TGTGCCTGGGGTCGGGCGGGAGAAGAGACCCAGTACTTC.

This clonotype was detected ten times or more. The chain combines TRBV5-6 with TRBJ1-5; 8 nucleotides line up with TRBD1. CDR1 is SGHDT, CDR2 YYEEEE, per germline. V lost 5 bases and J lost 3; bases outside the gene matches: 7. This CDR3 spans 15 amino acids. In nucleotides, the CDR3 is TGTGCCAGCAGTCGGGGACAGGAGTTCAATCAGCCCCAGCATTTT. The encoded protein is CASSRGQEFNQPQHF.

This clonotype was observed many times. This sequence joins TRBV7-9 and TRBJ1-1, with 7 bases matching TRBD1. There are 15 residues in the CDR3. CDR1 is SEHNR, CDR2 FQNEAQ, per germline (reference sequence). Trimming took 7 bases from V and 4 from J; bases not matched to a gene: 12. CDR3 protein: CASNDRVGPGTEAFF. In DNA, the CDR3 is TGTGCCAGCAACGACAGGGTAGGGCCAGGCACTGAAGCTTTCTTT.

This clonotype has a count of ten or more. The chain combines TRBV7-2 with TRBJ2-7; D is possibly TRBD2 (5 bases). The CDR3 has 14 amino acids. The V gene lost 5 bases and the J gene lost 3 bases, with 14 bases spanning the gap. CDR1 and CDR2 from the germline V gene are SGHTA and FQGNSA. CDR3 DNA sequence: TGTGCCAGCAGCCCTAGCCACGGTAACTACGAGCAGTACTTC. Its translation is CASSPSHGNYEQYF.

On this clonotype: This CDR3 is missing its conserved last phenylalanine or tryptophan, likely due to a read error. This chain connects TRBV7-9 to TRBJ2-2; 12 bases match TRBD1. Trimming at V came to 4 bases and at J to 4 bases, leaving 4 bases not matched to a gene. The CDR3 totals 16 residues. Germline V gene data show CDR1 as SEHNR and CDR2 as FQNEAQ (reference sequence). The CDR3 DNA reads as TGTGCCAGCAGCTACCGGGACAGGGGGCCCACCGGGGAGCTGTTTTCT. It codes for CASSYRDRGPTGELFS.

This clonotype was observed many times. The rearrangement joins TRBV5-8 to TRBJ2-3; TRBD2 agrees at 8 bases. Germline V gene lookup returns CDR1 SGHTS and CDR2 YDEGEE. V was clipped by 0 bases and J by 0 bases; unmatched bases: 3. The length of the CDR3 is 16 residues. CDR3 loop: CASSLVASGSTDTQYF. CDR3 bases: TGTGCCAGCAGCTTGGTAGCTAGCGGGAGCACAGATACGCAGTATTTT.

This clonotype has at least ten counts. In DNA form, the CDR3 reads TGTGCCAGCAGTGAAGCTAGGGTTGGGAATTCACCCCTCCACTTT. Translation: CASSEARVGNSPLHF. V is TRBV6-1 and J is TRBJ1-6, with D unresolved. Trimming removed 0 bases from V and 7 bases from J, with 10 bases in between. Germline values: CDR1 MNHNS, CDR2 SASEGT. This CDR3 comprises 15 residues.

This clonotype was counted ten times or more. V gene TRBV11-2 combines with J gene TRBJ2-1; D may match TRBD1 or TRBD2 (5 bases each). V lost 5 bases and J lost 2, with 13 bases in between. This CDR3 has 15 amino acids. Germline CDR1 reads SGHAT; CDR2 reads FQNNGV. CDR3 sequence reads: CASSQGPVPYNEQFF. In DNA form, the CDR3 reads TGTGCCAGCAGCCAGGGACCAGTCCCCTACAATGAGCAGTTCTTC.

This clonotype was counted many times. The chain couples TRBV30 to TRBJ2-7, with D possibly TRBD1 on 6 matching bases. Germline CDR1 GTSNPN, CDR2 SVGIG (reference sequence). Trimming removed 0 bases at V and 3 bases at J, with 18 bases between. The CDR3 runs 16 residues. For the CDR3, the DNA is TGTGCCTGGAGTGTAGAAAGGGGACACCATAACTACGAGCAGTACTTC. Protein: CAWSVERGHHNYEQYF.

This clonotype was found many times. This chain joins TRBV28 and TRBJ2-7; 7 bases match TRBD1. Germline V lookup: CDR1 MDHEN, CDR2 SYDVKM. The V gene end was trimmed by 3 bases and the J gene end by 4 bases; junction bases not matched to a gene: 9. The CDR3 is made up of 15 amino acids. CDR3 in amino acids: CASSFSSGQVYEQYF. In nucleotides, the CDR3 is TGTGCCAGCAGTTTTTCATCCGGACAGGTATACGAGCAGTACTTC.

The sample holds many counts of this clonotype. This chain links TRBV10-3 with TRBJ2-2; a possible D gene is TRBD1 (6 bases). The CDR3 extends over 15 amino acids. V lost 10 bases and J 4 bases, leaving 19 bases between the germline ends. Germline V lookup: CDR1 ENHRY, CDR2 SYGVKD. The CDR3 reads CATGLPGAATGELFF. The CDR3 DNA reads as TGTGCCACCGGACTCCCAGGGGCGGCCACCGGGGAGCTGTTTTTT.

This clonotype was seen ten or more times. The genes are TRBV20-1 and TRBJ2-7; 9 bases line up with TRBD1. Germline V gives CDR1 DFQATT, CDR2 SNEGSKA (reference sequence). The V and J ends lost 3 bases and 0 bases, in that order; junction bases with no gene match: 9. This CDR3 contains 16 residues. The CDR3 DNA sequence: TGCAGTGCTAGTGGACCGGGACAGGGCCTCTCCTACGAGCAGTACTTC. Its protein is CSASGPGQGLSYEQYF.

The rearrangement uses TRBV5-1 and TRBJ2-1; 7 nucleotides match TRBD1. Germline lookup yields CDR1 SGHRS and CDR2 YFSETQ. J lost 3 bases, V lost 3 bases, and 9 bases had no gene match. This CDR3 has 16 amino acids. CDR3 nucleotides: TGCGCCAGCAGCTACCGACAGGGTAGTCGCTACAATGAGCAGTTCTTC. This translates into CASSYRQGSRYNEQFF.

This clonotype was picked up many times. V is TRBV5-3 and J is TRBJ2-5; 9 bases line up with TRBD1. TRBV5-3 counts as an open reading frame of uncertain function. The CDR3 contains 14 residues. With 4 bases clipped from V and 6 bases from J, the junction kept 7 bases outside the gene matches. CDR3 amino acids: CARSPHRGRKTQYF. CDR3 DNA sequence: TGTGCCAGAAGCCCACACAGGGGGCGGAAGACCCAGTACTTC.

This clonotype has at least ten counts. The chain links TRBV28 to TRBJ2-7, with D unresolved. V was cut by 1 base and J by 2 bases, with 9 bases left in between. CDR1 MDHEN and CDR2 SYDVKM come from the germline V gene. The CDR3 contains 14 residues. The DNA for the CDR3 is TGTGCCAGCAGTTTATTGGTGAGGCCCTACGAGCAGTACTTC. It specifies CASSLLVRPYEQYF.

The rearrangement joins TRBV7-2 to TRBJ1-3; 8 nucleotides match TRBD1. The CDR3 sequence is 17 residues long. Germline V gene data show CDR1 as SGHTA and CDR2 as FQGNSA. With 2 bases clipped from V and 0 bases from J, the junction kept 6 bases outside the gene matches. The CDR3 DNA sequence: TGTGCCAGCAGCTTATTCGGACAGGGAATCTCTGGAAACACCATATATTTT. Its translation is CASSLFGQGISGNTIYF.

This clonotype was counted many times. The chain joins TRBV15 to TRBJ1-1; D gene uncertain. Per germline, CDR1 LNHNV and CDR2 YYDKDF (reference sequence). V was shortened by 0 bases and J by 4 bases, with 12 bases between the two germline ends. This CDR3 has 15 residues. The CDR3 is CATSREGKRITEAFF. The CDR3 DNA follows: TGTGCCACCAGCAGAGAGGGGAAACGGATCACTGAAGCTTTCTTT.

In the case of this clonotype: A single base separates this from a much larger clone, so it may be a read error. The chain carries TRBV21-1 and TRBJ2-5; TRBD2 is the table's D call, not checked against the DNA. TRBV21-1 constitutes a pseudogene. The length of the CDR3 is 12 residues. This CDR3 is CAPRQSRETQYF. The CDR3, as DNA: TGTGCCCCCAGGCAGTCCCGAGAGACCCAGTACTTC.

This clonotype was seen ten or more times. This chain links TRBV5-1 with TRBJ2-2; D may correspond to TRBD1 or TRBD2 (6 bases each). The V end lost 4 bases, the J end lost 6 bases, and 22 bases lay between the germline ends. The germline V gene encodes CDR1 SGHRS and CDR2 YFSETQ. The CDR3 has 17 residues. CDR3 nucleotide sequence: TGCGCCAGCAGCCCACAAGGAGGGGGGAATCTCGCCGGGGAGCTGTTTTTT. This codes for CASSPQGGGNLAGELFF.

This clonotype has a count of ten or more. The CDR3 DNA sequence: TGTGCCAGCAGCCCGGAACTAGCGGGAGTACAACACGAGCAGTACTTC. Its protein is CASSPELAGVQHEQYF. The gene calls are TRBV7-2 and TRBJ2-7; 11 bases agree with TRBD2. The germline gives CDR1 SGHTA, CDR2 FQGNSA. Trimming removed 5 bases from V and 5 bases from J; junction bases left unmatched: 11. The CDR3 length is 16 residues.

This clonotype was counted ten times or more. CDR3 nucleotides: TGTGCCAGCAGTTCCCAGTCGGGGAGACACGAGCAGTACTTC. Its protein is CASSSQSGRHEQYF. The gene calls are TRBV7-9 and TRBJ2-7; the D gene is possibly TRBD2 (5 bases). CDR3 length equals 14 residues. The V gene's germline CDR1 is SEHNR and CDR2 FQNEAQ (reference sequence). V was clipped by 6 bases and J by 5 bases, with 17 bases between them.

This clonotype was seen repeatedly, ten times or more. The chain combines TRBV5-5 with TRBJ1-5; TRBD1 aligns across 7 bases. This CDR3 region has 15 residues. Germline CDR1 reads SGHKS; CDR2 reads YYEKEE (reference sequence). V was clipped by 3 bases and J by 4 bases; unmatched bases: 7. In nucleotides, the CDR3 is TGTGCCAGCAGCTCTTGGACAGGTCCAAATCAGCCCCAGCATTTT. Protein product: CASSSWTGPNQPQHF.

A remark on this clonotype: This clone may be a read error of a much larger clone one base away. CDR3 in DNA: TGTGCCAGCAGCTTAGCAAAGGCTAGGCAGTACTTC. The encoded protein is CASSLAKARQYF. The chain combines TRBV7-9 with TRBJ2-7; no definite D call. CDR1 is SEHNR and CDR2 is FQNEAQ in the germline V gene (reference sequence). This CDR3 is 12 amino acids long. The ends were cut back, 0 bases at V and 9 bases at J, with 9 bases in the middle.

This clonotype was picked up many times. The rearrangement links TRBV2 to TRBJ2-5; D remains unclear. Germline V CDR1 and CDR2: SNHLY, FYNNEI. V gave up 1 base and J gave up 4 bases, with 4 bases separating them. The CDR3 is 12 residues long. The CDR3 sequence is CASSEGGETQYF. The CDR3 coding sequence is TGTGCCAGCAGTGAAGGAGGAGAGACCCAGTACTTC.

For this clonotype: A far larger clone is one base from this, pointing to a likely read error. The rearrangement links TRBV20-1 to TRBJ2-5, with 7 bases aligning to TRBD2. Losses at the gene ends were 2 bases for V and 11 bases for J; bases not matched to a gene: 17. Germline lookup yields CDR1 DFQATT and CDR2 SNEGSKA (reference sequence). The length of the CDR3 is 15 residues. CDR3 loop: CSARNTRGSYNEQYF. In DNA, the CDR3 is TGCAGTGCTAGAAATACTCGCGGGAGCTACAATGAGCAGTACTTC.

This clonotype has ten or more counts. A junction end diverges from the germline sequence, so it may reflect a read error. This chain links TRBV4-3 with TRBJ2-1, with no clear D. The CDR3 totals 10 residues. Germline V gene sequence: CDR1 LGHNA, CDR2 YSLEER. In nucleotides, the CDR3 is TGCGCCAGCAGCCAAGATGAGGAGTTCTTC. Its translation is CASSQDEEFF.

This clonotype was counted only a few times. The genes are TRBV4-2 and TRBJ2-6; 13 bases align to TRBD2. The V and J ends lost 3 bases and 0 bases, in that order; junction bases with no gene match: 2. The CDR3 length is 18 residues. The germline CDR1 and CDR2 sequences are LGHNA and YNFKEQ. The CDR3 DNA sequence: TGTGCCAGCAGCCAGACTAGCGGGAGGTTCTCTGGGGCCAACGTCCTGACTTTC. Its translation: CASSQTSGRFSGANVLTF.

At least ten counts were recorded for this clonotype. The genes are TRBV7-9 and TRBJ2-7; TRBD2 matches 8 bases. Germline values: CDR1 SEHNR, CDR2 FQNEAQ (reference sequence). The CDR3 runs to 17 residues. V lost 5 bases and J lost 0; bases outside the gene matches: 12. CDR3 DNA: TGTGCCAGCAGCGCCCGGGGGGGCGGGAGGAACTCCTACGAGCAGTACTTC. This gives the protein CASSARGGGRNSYEQYF.